This T cell receptor beta chain is from a study of shared clonotypes between healthy human individuals. Overall study results and limits: A limitation of the genetic and exposure-history diversity represented arose from few donors.

Execution of the assay was at deep level. Sequencing of unsorted PBMC DNA was carried out using ten immunoSEQ deep assay plates. Sequencing was performed with immunoSEQ multiplex PCR; in TCRdb, only in-frame clones are kept and a portion is missing. The sample yields fewer than 600,000 clones, 70% to 80% seen once. After removal of 4 bases from V and 4 bases from J, the junction contained 8 bases not matched to a gene. The CDR3 loop spans 15 amino acids. The germline V gene has CDR1 SGHTA and CDR2 FQGNSA. Genomic DNA of unsorted samples came from tens of millions of PBMCs. Comment on this clone: Its antigen is still unknown.

Material for sequencing was PBMCs. V gene TRBV7-2 combines with J gene TRBJ2-5; the match to TRBD1 covers 8 bases. The source is a middle-aged woman in good health. Some clones in this sample may be carry-over from other donors' samples. The CDR3 here is CASSSDRGVRETQYF. DNA of the CDR3: TGTGCCAGCAGCTCCGACAGGGGAGTCCGAGAGACCCAGTACTTC. The full variable domain, rest sourced from reference TRBV7-2 and TRBJ2-5, is GAGVSQSPSNKVTEKGKDVELRCDPISGHTALYWYRQSLGQGLEFLIYFQGNSAPDKSGLPSDRFSAERTGGSVSTLTIQRTQQEDSAVYLCASSSDRGVRETQYFGPGTRLLVL.